A selection of T cell receptor beta chains follows, all from one sample in a study of OX40 agonist ivuxolimab in advanced cancers. Sequenced by immunoSEQ multiplex PCR; TCRdb stores in-frame clones only, minus some. The sample contains about 32,000 clones, roughly 89% of which appear only once. The sequenced sample was CD4+ or CD8+ T cells sorted from blood, obtained in a trial of the OX40 agonist ivuxolimab. These receptors were taken from an adult with an advanced solid tumor such as melanoma, head and neck, liver or kidney cancer. Both conserved end residues are part of each CDR3. D genes are given only for firm matches. Size values are once, few and many counts, or a class for expanded clones, and some rows have none.

DNA,CDR3,size,V,D,J
TGCGCCAGCAGCCAGACGTGGACAGGGGTTTATGGCTACACCTTC,CASSQTWTGVYGYTF,.,TRBV4-1,TRBD1,TRBJ1-2
TGTGCCAGCAGTGATAGCGGGATTTATGGCTACACCTTC,CASSDSGIYGYTF,.,TRBV25-1,.,TRBJ1-2
TGCGCCAGCAGCCTGGGCCTATTCGACGAGCAGTACTTC,CASSLGLFDEQYF,.,TRBV5-1,.,TRBJ2-7
TGCGCCAGCAGCCGCTCCGGGGGAGCTGAAGCTTTCTTT,CASSRSGGAEAFF,.,TRBV4-1,.,TRBJ1-1
TGCGCCAGCTGCTCTTCCGGGGGACTAGCGGGAGTCAAAAACATTCAGTACTTC,CASCSSGGLAGVKNIQYF,.,TRBV10-1,TRBD2,TRBJ2-4
TGTGCCAGCAGTTTGATAGGGGGAGCAGCTTTCTTT,CASSLIGGAAFF,.,TRBV27,.,TRBJ1-1
TGTGCCAGCAGAAGGGCAGGGGTCACTGAAGCTTTCTTT,CASRRAGVTEAFF,.,TRBV27,.,TRBJ1-1
TGTGCCAGCAGTGATCTGGACAGGGGGGATCAGCCCCAGCATTTT,CASSDLDRGDQPQHF,.,TRBV6-1,TRBD1,TRBJ1-5
TGCGCCAGCAGCTTCGGCTCGAACACTGAAGCTTTCTTT,CASSFGSNTEAFF,.,TRBV5-1,.,TRBJ1-1
TGCGCCAGCAGTTCAGGGGGGCCGACCACTGAAGCTTTCTTT,CASSSGGPTTEAFF,.,TRBV5-1,TRBD1,TRBJ1-1
TGTGCCAGCAGTCGTCAACAGGGGTCGGGCACAGATACGCAGTATTTT,CASSRQQGSGTDTQYF,.,TRBV6-4,TRBD1,TRBJ2-3
TGTGCCAGCAGTTTCCCGGGACAGGGAAAAGGCACTGAAGCTTTCTTT,CASSFPGQGKGTEAFF,.,TRBV27,TRBD1,TRBJ1-1
TGTGCTAGTGGTTTGGATGGGGGGGGTCCCCGGCACGAGCAGTACTTC,CASGLDGGGPRHEQYF,.,TRBV12-5,TRBD2,TRBJ2-7
TGTGCCAGCAGCGCCGGGACATCCACTATTCCCTACGAGCAGTACTTC,CASSAGTSTIPYEQYF,few,TRBV5-8,.,TRBJ2-7
TGTGCCAGCAGTCACGGCGGGGCGGGGGAGACCCAGTACTTC,CASSHGGAGETQYF,once,TRBV27,.,TRBJ2-5
TGTGCCTGGAGTGTACCTCTCGGGGTCGCTTCACCCCTCCACTTT,CAWSVPLGVASPLHF,.,TRBV30,.,TRBJ1-6
TGTGCCAGCAGCCCCGCGGGACAGGGAGGCAAAAACATTCAGTACTTC,CASSPAGQGGKNIQYF,.,TRBV5-6,TRBD1,TRBJ2-4
TGTGCCAGCAGCTCCGGGACTAGCGGGGGCGGTGAGCAGTACTTC,CASSSGTSGGGEQYF,once,TRBV6-1,TRBD2,TRBJ2-7
TGCAGCGTTGTCTTAGGCAGGCTGAACACTGAAGCTTTCTTT,CSVVLGRLNTEAFF,.,TRBV29-1,.,TRBJ1-1
TGTGCCAGCAGTCCCGGGACTAGCGGGACAGATACGCAGTATTTT,CASSPGTSGTDTQYF,.,TRBV6-4,TRBD2,TRBJ2-3
TGTGCCTGGAGTGTTTTTGGGACCTCCTACGAGCAGTACTTC,CAWSVFGTSYEQYF,.,TRBV30,.,TRBJ2-7
TGTGCCAGCAGTTACGGGACTAGCGGGAGGGGGGCCTACGAGCAGTACTTC,CASSYGTSGRGAYEQYF,.,TRBV27,TRBD2,TRBJ2-7
TGTGCCAGCAGCGCAAGCGGGACAGGGGACAACGAGCAGTACTTC,CASSASGTGDNEQYF,.,TRBV9,TRBD1,TRBJ2-7
TGTGCCATCAGTGAGTCTAGTCCGGGGGGCCTAAACTACGAGCAGTACTTC,CAISESSPGGLNYEQYF,once,TRBV6-1,.,TRBJ2-7
TGTGCCTGGAGTGGCCGGGACAGGGGGCGTGTTATAGGAGAGACCCAGTACTTC,CAWSGRDRGRVIGETQYF,.,TRBV30,TRBD1,TRBJ2-5
TGCGCCAGCAGCTTTCGCGGGACAGGGATCTACGAGCAGTACTTC,CASSFRGTGIYEQYF,.,TRBV5-1,TRBD1,TRBJ2-7
TGTGCCAGCAGCAAAAGGTATCAGGACAGGGCCAACGAGCAGTACTTC,CASSKRYQDRANEQYF,few,TRBV21-1,.,TRBJ2-7
TGCGCCAGCAGCTTTGGGACAGTCTACAATGAGCAGTTCTTC,CASSFGTVYNEQFF,.,TRBV5-1,TRBD1,TRBJ2-1